The entry below describes one TCR beta chain. Its cognate antigen is unknown. This record comes from a study of cytomegalovirus exposure and HLA in healthy donors. Study-level background: Within the Caucasian-associated ancestry cluster were roughly 82% of the 398 genotyped donors. Notes on the study in general: Earlier analysis looked at TCR beta V segments, and most were productive about 87% or about 30% of the time. Despite most TCR sequences being rare, some public TCRs occurred in many donors.

CDR3 length: 16 amino acids. V was clipped by 4 bases and J by 3 bases; unmatched bases: 11. Looked up from germline, CDR1 is SGHTA and CDR2 is FQGNSA. Both 60 Vbeta primers and 13 Jbeta primers went into the PCR. Original data processing: An analysis that came later counted roughly 87 million unique TCR beta chains, roughly 11 million shared. Libraries were prepared by immunoSEQ multiplex PCR; TCRdb keeps only in-frame clonotypes and omits some of them. V and J calls and clone size come straight from that table; D and trimming were deduced from the DNA. Among 100,000 or so clones, roughly three quarters were seen once, and the ten largest hold roughly 4.1%.

This clonotype was sampled from a man aged 40-55 years in good health and CMV-seronegative. The source material was PBMCs. The chain employs TRBV7-2 and TRBJ1-2; 7 bases fit TRBD1. CDR3 sequence reads: CASSSFLGTDHYGYTF. The CDR3 DNA is TGTGCCAGCAGCTCGTTTCTCGGGACAGACCACTATGGCTACACCTTC.